One sample yielded the 2 T cell receptor beta chains listed below, sequenced in a study of blood T cell repertoires in COVID-19. The data were produced by immunoSEQ multiplex PCR, yet TCRdb's version contains in-frame clones alone and is incomplete. The sample has roughly 190,000 clones, around 83% seen once. Sequenced: PBMCs or T cells enriched from blood (not recorded which). All receptors derive from a woman aged 25 to 39 who had been exposed to COVID-19.

The CDR3 DNA sequence: TGTGCCAGCAGAAAGAATGAGGGGGCTTCCTACGAGCAGTACTTC. Protein sequence: CASRKNEGASYEQYF. This chain joins TRBV27 and TRBJ2-7; TRBD1 matches 7 bases. This CDR3 has 15 residues. The germline V gene has CDR1 MNHEY and CDR2 SMNVEV (reference sequence). V lost 6 bases to trimming and J lost 1 base; unmatched junction nucleotides: 9.

The chain carries TRBV19 and TRBJ1-1; 8 bases line up with TRBD1. J was trimmed by 4 bases and V by 4 bases; bases with no gene match: 8. The germline gives CDR1 LNHDA, CDR2 SQIVND (reference sequence). This CDR3 contains 15 residues. CDR3 nucleotides: TGTGCCAGTAGTACGCAGGGGGCGATCGGCACTGAAGCTTTCTTT. This translates into CASSTQGAIGTEAFF.